The next 23 T cell receptor beta chains were all read from a single sample in a study of T cells in Graves' hyperthyroidism and ophthalmopathy. Amplification of TCR beta CDR3 regions used RNA as the template. The study used the HTBI primer set for a first-round RT-PCR of the TCR CDR3. TCRdb re-called the multiplex PCR reads with MiXCR, one entry per CDR3 protein. Of more than 300,000 distinct CDR3 sequences in the sample, around a sixth were seen once. Sequencing used blood. The receptors originated from a man younger than 35 with Graves' ophthalmopathy.

This clonotype was seen many times. This chain joins TRBV12-3 or TRBV12-4 and TRBJ1-1, with 8 bases fitting TRBD1. This CDR3 is 14 amino acids long. V shed 4 bases, J shed 3 bases, and the junction held 4 bases outside the gene matches. The CDR3 here is CASSYGTGYTEAFF. The DNA of the CDR3 is TGTGCCAGCAGTTACGGGACAGGCTACACTGAAGCTTTCTTT.

This clonotype was counted at least ten times. V and J are TRBV7-6 and TRBJ2-3; 10 bases fit TRBD2. After removal of 3 bases from V and 6 bases from J, the junction contained 3 bases not matched to a gene. The CDR3 spans 14 residues. Germline V gene sequence: CDR1 SGHVS, CDR2 FNYEAQ. The DNA for the CDR3 is TGTGCCAGCAGCTTTAGCGGGGGGATGGATACGCAGTATTTT. Its protein product is CASSFSGGMDTQYF.

V is TRBV7-8 and J is TRBJ2-1; TRBD1 agrees at 7 bases. The CDR3 consists of 13 residues. Per the germline V gene, CDR1 is SGHVS and CDR2 is FQNEAQ. Trimming cost V 5 bases and J 11 bases; bases outside gene matches: 9. The CDR3 coding sequence is TGTGCCAGCAGCCTTACCGGGACAGTCCAGCAGTTCTTC. Protein sequence: CASSLTGTVQQFF.

The V and J genes are TRBV18 and TRBJ1-5, with TRBD1 identical over 7 bases. The germline CDR1 and CDR2 sequences are KGHSH and LQKENI. The CDR3 contains 17 residues. V shed 5 bases, J shed 1 base, and the junction held 11 bases outside the gene matches. The CDR3 here is CASSYQGGVGSNQPQHF. Written as DNA, the CDR3 is TGTGCCAGCTCATACCAGGGGGGGGTTGGCAGCAATCAGCCCCAGCATTTT.

In the case of this clonotype: One base away lies a much larger clone, so this may be a sequencing read error. J is TRBJ2-5 and V is TRBV6-2 or TRBV6-3; D is possibly TRBD1 or TRBD2 (6 bases each). The CDR3 is made up of 13 amino acids. The germline V gene has CDR1 MNHEY and CDR2 SVGEGT. The V and J ends lost 4 bases and 7 bases respectively, with 13 bases between them. The CDR3 loop reads CASSFGGMGTQYF. The CDR3 DNA reads as TGTGCCAGCAGTTTCGGGGGCATGGGGACCCAGTACTTC.

The sample holds many counts of this clonotype. This sequence joins TRBV7-2 and TRBJ2-1; 8 bases line up with TRBD2. This CDR3 is 15 amino acids long. Germline-derived CDR1 and CDR2 are SGHTA and FQGNSA. Trimming removed 5 bases from V and 1 base from J; junction bases left unmatched: 4. The CDR3 DNA follows: TGTGCCAGCAGCAGCGGGGGTGTTTCCTACAATGAGCAGTTCTTC. Translation: CASSSGGVSYNEQFF. Filled out from reference TRBV7-2 and TRBJ2-1, the complete variable domain reads GAGVSQSPSNKVTEKGKDVELRCDPISGHTALYWYRQSLGQGLEFLIYFQGNSAPDKSGLPSDRFSAERTGGSVSTLTIQRTQQEDSAVYLCASSSGGVSYNEQFFGPGTRLTVL.

This clonotype was counted at least ten times. This chain uses TRBV11-2 with TRBJ2-1, with D possibly being TRBD2 (5 bases). V dropped 1 base and J dropped 0 bases, with 10 bases sitting between them. The germline gives CDR1 SGHAT, CDR2 FQNNGV. The CDR3 length is 16 residues. CDR3 in DNA: TGTGCCAGCAGCTTAGTAGGAAGCGGCTCCTACAATGAGCAGTTCTTC. It encodes CASSLVGSGSYNEQFF. Full variable domain (missing parts from reference TRBV11-2 and TRBJ2-1): EAGVAQSPRYKIIEKRQSVAFWCNPISGHATLYWYQQILGQGPKLLIQFQNNGVVDDSQLPKDRFSAERLKGVDSTLKIQPAKLEDSAVYLCASSLVGSGSYNEQFFGPGTRLTVL.

This clonotype was found many times. The rearrangement links TRBV7-9 to TRBJ2-1; D not resolved. This CDR3 is 14 amino acids long. Trimming removed 4 bases from V and 0 bases from J, with 7 bases in between. Looked up from germline, CDR1 is SEHNR and CDR2 is FQNEAQ (reference sequence). Here the CDR3 DNA reads TGTGCCAGCAGCTCCGGTTTCTCCTACAATGAGCAGTTCTTC. Its protein is CASSSGFSYNEQFF. Drawing the rest from reference TRBV7-9 and TRBJ2-1, the complete variable domain is DTGVSQNPRHKITKRGQNVTFRCDPISEHNRLYWYRQTLGQGPEFLTYFQNEAQLEKSRLLSDRFSAERPKGSFSTLEIQRTEQGDSAMYLCASSSGFSYNEQFFGPGTRLTVL.

There are a few counts of this clonotype. The chain recombines TRBV4-1 with TRBJ1-5; 7 positions match TRBD1. J lost 5 bases, V lost 6 bases, and 16 bases had no gene match. Germline values: CDR1 MGHRA, CDR2 YSYEKL. This CDR3 has 17 residues. CDR3 nucleotides: TGCGCCAGCAGTACCGGCAGGGGGGGTATGGGGGATCAGCCCCAGCATTTT. It translates to CASSTGRGGMGDQPQHF.

This clonotype was seen many times. This chain connects TRBV7-9 to TRBJ2-4; D call uncertain. Between the trimmed V and J ends, which lost 1 base and 9 bases, there was a span of 10 bases. Germline V gene data show CDR1 as SEHNR and CDR2 as FQNEAQ (reference sequence). The CDR3 extends over 13 amino acids. This CDR3 is CASSLEVSGIQYF. CDR3 bases: TGTGCCAGCAGCTTAGAAGTGTCCGGCATTCAGTACTTC.

At least ten counts were recorded for this clonotype. This rearrangement joins TRBV12-3 or TRBV12-4 to TRBJ2-7; TRBD1 aligns across 9 bases. The CDR3 sequence is 14 residues long. With V trimmed by 7 bases and J by 4 bases, 8 bases remained unmatched. The CDR3 sequence: CASKKQGAVYEQYF. CDR3 nucleotides: TGTGCCAGCAAAAAACAGGGGGCGGTGTACGAGCAGTACTTC.

This clonotype was seen a single time. The chain employs TRBV11-2 and TRBJ1-1; weak D call: TRBD1 (6 bases). The CDR3 is 15 amino acids. Per germline, CDR1 SGHAT and CDR2 FQNNGV. The germline V and J ends were trimmed by 3 bases and 4 bases, with 15 bases remaining between them. The CDR3 DNA follows: TGTGCCAGCAGCTTCTCCGGTACAGGGCCCACTGAAGCTTTCTTT. Translated: CASSFSGTGPTEAFF.

Many counts were recorded for this clonotype. V is TRBV12-3 or TRBV12-4 and J is TRBJ1-4; D is perhaps TRBD1 (6 bases). Trimming shortened V by 8 bases and J by 6 bases, and 13 bases separated the two germline ends. CDR3 size: 13 residues. This CDR3 reads CASWGQSDEKLFF. CDR3 nucleotides: TGTGCCAGCTGGGGGCAGTCCGATGAAAAACTGTTTTTT.

The sample holds a few counts of this clonotype. This CDR3 reads CASSLSWVNTEAFF. In DNA form, the CDR3 reads TGCGCCAGCAGCTTGAGTTGGGTGAACACTGAAGCTTTCTTT. The rearrangement joins TRBV5-1 to TRBJ1-1; no definite D call. The germline gives CDR1 SGHRS, CDR2 YFSETQ. The V and J ends lost 1 base and 0 bases respectively, with 7 bases between them. The CDR3 extends over 14 amino acids.

This clonotype was found many times. The chain carries TRBV7-9 and TRBJ2-3; a weak D match, TRBD2 (6 bases). V was shortened by 4 bases and J by 7 bases, with 12 bases between the two germline ends. There are 13 residues in the CDR3. Germline-derived CDR1 and CDR2 are SEHNR and FQNEAQ (reference sequence). The CDR3 coding sequence is TGTGCCAGCAGCTGGAGGGAAGCAAATACGCAGTATTTT. It encodes CASSWREANTQYF.

In its sample, this clonotype was seen a few times. The rearrangement uses TRBV10-3 and TRBJ1-1; weak D call: TRBD1 (6 bases). The CDR3 is 13 amino acids. CDR1 is ENHRY, CDR2 SYGVKD, per germline. The germline V and J ends were trimmed by 6 bases and 3 bases, with 11 bases remaining between them. The CDR3 sequence: CAIRDSAYTEAFF. The CDR3 bases are TGTGCCATCAGGGACAGCGCGTACACTGAAGCTTTCTTT.

This clonotype was picked up many times. V is TRBV5-1 and J is TRBJ2-7, with D possibly being TRBD1 (5 bases). Germline V gene data show CDR1 as SGHRS and CDR2 as YFSETQ. This CDR3 is 14 amino acids long. With 2 bases removed from V and 2 bases from J, the gap between germline ends came to 11 bases. CDR3 loop: CASSFSRETYEQYF. The CDR3 DNA reads as TGCGCCAGCAGCTTCTCCAGGGAAACCTACGAGCAGTACTTC.

Many counts were recorded for this clonotype. The genes are TRBV2 and TRBJ2-7; 9 bases map to TRBD1. CDR1 and CDR2 from the germline V gene are SNHLY and FYNNEI. The CDR3 contains 13 residues. Losses at the gene ends were 10 bases for V and 2 bases for J; bases not matched to a gene: 6. The CDR3 DNA follows: TGTGCCACCGGAGGGACAGGGCCCTACGAGCAGTACTTC. It codes for CATGGTGPYEQYF.

This clonotype has a handful of counts. The genes are TRBV19 and TRBJ1-5; D call uncertain. Trimming removed 4 bases at V and 2 bases at J, with 18 bases between. CDR1 and CDR2 from the germline V gene are LNHDA and SQIVND (reference sequence). The length of the CDR3 is 17 residues. As DNA, the CDR3 is TGTGCCAGTAGTACTCCGGCCGCCCTATGGGGCAATCAGCCCCAGCATTTT. Protein product: CASSTPAALWGNQPQHF.

Many counts were recorded for this clonotype. The chain recombines TRBV5-1 with TRBJ2-7; TRBD1 matches at 7 bases. The junction had 5 bases not matched to a gene; V was cut back by 0 bases and J by 5 bases. CDR3 size: 14 residues. Germline assignment: CDR1 SGHRS and CDR2 YFSETQ. In DNA form, the CDR3 reads TGCGCCAGCAGCTTGGGGGGAACAGGGGACGAGCAGTACTTC. Translated: CASSLGGTGDEQYF.

This clonotype turned up a few times. This chain joins TRBV20-1 and TRBJ2-7, with D possibly being TRBD2 (7 bases). In germline, CDR1 is DFQATT, CDR2 SNEGSKA (reference sequence). The length of the CDR3 is 14 residues. Trimming removed 2 bases at V and 3 bases at J, with 14 bases between. CDR3 in amino acids: CSARPRGAGYEQYF. As DNA, the CDR3 is TGCAGTGCTAGACCTCGGGGGGCTGGCTACGAGCAGTACTTC.

This clonotype has a handful of counts. This chain joins TRBV5-1 and TRBJ2-1; 11 nucleotides match TRBD2. The CDR3 is made up of 16 amino acids. V shed 0 bases, J shed 10 bases, and the junction held 9 bases outside the gene matches. Looked up from germline, CDR1 is SGHRS and CDR2 is YFSETQ. The CDR3 DNA is TGCGCCAGCAGCTTGGGTAGCGGGGGGGGGACCCGGGAGCAGTTCTTC. Translating it yields CASSLGSGGGTREQFF.

This clonotype was counted many times. The V call is TRBV2, the J call TRBJ1-5; D is uncertain. In germline, CDR1 is SNHLY, CDR2 FYNNEI. With 6 bases removed from V and 3 bases from J, the gap between germline ends came to 12 bases. The CDR3 totals 14 residues. The chain's CDR3 is CASSPTQNNQPQHF. DNA of the CDR3: TGTGCCAGCAGCCCGACCCAGAACAATCAGCCCCAGCATTTT.